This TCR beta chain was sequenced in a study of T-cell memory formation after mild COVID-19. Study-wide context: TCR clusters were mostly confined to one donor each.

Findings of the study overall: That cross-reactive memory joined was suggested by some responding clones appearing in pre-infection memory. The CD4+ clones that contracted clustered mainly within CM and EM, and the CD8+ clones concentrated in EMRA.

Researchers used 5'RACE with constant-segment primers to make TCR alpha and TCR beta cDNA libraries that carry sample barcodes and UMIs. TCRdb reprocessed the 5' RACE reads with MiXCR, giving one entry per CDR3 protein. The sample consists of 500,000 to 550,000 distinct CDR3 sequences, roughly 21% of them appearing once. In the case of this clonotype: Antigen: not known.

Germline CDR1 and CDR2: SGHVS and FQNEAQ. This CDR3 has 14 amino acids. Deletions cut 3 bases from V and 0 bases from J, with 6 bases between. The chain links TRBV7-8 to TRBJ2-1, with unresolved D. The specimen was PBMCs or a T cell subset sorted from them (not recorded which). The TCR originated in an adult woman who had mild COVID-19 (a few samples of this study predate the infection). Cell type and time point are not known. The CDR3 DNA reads TGTGCCAGCAGCTTGAAAGCCTCCTACAATGAGCAGTTCTTC. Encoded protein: CASSLKASYNEQFF.